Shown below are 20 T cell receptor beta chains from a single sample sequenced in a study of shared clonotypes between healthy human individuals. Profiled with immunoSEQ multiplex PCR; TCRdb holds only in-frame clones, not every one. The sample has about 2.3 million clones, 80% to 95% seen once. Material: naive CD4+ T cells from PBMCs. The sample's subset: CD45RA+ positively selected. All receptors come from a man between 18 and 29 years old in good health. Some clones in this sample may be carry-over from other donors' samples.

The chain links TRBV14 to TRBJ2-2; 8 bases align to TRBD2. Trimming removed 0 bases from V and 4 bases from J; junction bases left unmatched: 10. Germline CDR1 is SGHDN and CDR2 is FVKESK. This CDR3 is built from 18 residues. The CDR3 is CASSQDRGAGVSTGELFF. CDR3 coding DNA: TGTGCCAGCAGCCAAGATCGAGGAGCGGGAGTTAGCACCGGGGAGCTGTTTTTT.

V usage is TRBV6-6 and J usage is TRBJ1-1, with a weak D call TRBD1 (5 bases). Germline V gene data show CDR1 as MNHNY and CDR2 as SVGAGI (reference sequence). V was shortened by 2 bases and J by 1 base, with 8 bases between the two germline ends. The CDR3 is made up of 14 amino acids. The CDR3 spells CASSYTDKNTEAFF. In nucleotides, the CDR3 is TGTGCCAGCAGTTACACGGACAAGAACACTGAAGCTTTCTTT.

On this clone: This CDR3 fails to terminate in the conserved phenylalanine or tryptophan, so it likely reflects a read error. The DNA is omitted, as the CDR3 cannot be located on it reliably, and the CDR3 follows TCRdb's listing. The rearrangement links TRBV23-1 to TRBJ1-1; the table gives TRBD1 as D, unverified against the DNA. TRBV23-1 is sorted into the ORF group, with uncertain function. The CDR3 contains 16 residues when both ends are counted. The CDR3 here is CASSPDDIRDGRTGLV.

CDR3 nucleotides: TGTGCCAGCAGCCCCCCCTCAGGGTACACTGAAGCTTTCTTT. As protein: CASSPPSGYTEAFF. This sequence joins TRBV7-9 and TRBJ1-1; D possibly corresponds to TRBD1 (5 bases). Germline V gene data show CDR1 as SEHNR and CDR2 as FQNEAQ (reference sequence). Trimming removed 5 bases at V and 3 bases at J, with 13 bases between. The CDR3 spans 14 residues.

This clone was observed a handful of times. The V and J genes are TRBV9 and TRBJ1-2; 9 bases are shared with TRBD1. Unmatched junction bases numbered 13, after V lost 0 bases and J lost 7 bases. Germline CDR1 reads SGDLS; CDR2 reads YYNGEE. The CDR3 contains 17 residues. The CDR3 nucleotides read TGTGCCAGCAGCGTAGAGTCCGGGACAGGGAGTGCCGGTGGCTACACCTTC. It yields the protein CASSVESGTGSAGGYTF.

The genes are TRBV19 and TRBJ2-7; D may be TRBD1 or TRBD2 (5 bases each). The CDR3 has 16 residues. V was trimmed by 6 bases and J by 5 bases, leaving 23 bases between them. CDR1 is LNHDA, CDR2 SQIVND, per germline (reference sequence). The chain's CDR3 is CASRYNSGLGTDEQYF. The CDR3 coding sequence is TGTGCCAGTAGGTACAACTCAGGCCTTGGGACCGACGAGCAGTACTTC.

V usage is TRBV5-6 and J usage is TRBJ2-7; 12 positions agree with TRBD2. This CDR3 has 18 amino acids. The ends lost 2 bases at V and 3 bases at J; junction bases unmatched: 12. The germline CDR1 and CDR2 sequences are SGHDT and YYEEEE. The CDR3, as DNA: TGTGCCAGCAGCTTTACTAGCGGGAGGATACCCTCCTTCTACGAGCAGTACTTC. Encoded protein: CASSFTSGRIPSFYEQYF.

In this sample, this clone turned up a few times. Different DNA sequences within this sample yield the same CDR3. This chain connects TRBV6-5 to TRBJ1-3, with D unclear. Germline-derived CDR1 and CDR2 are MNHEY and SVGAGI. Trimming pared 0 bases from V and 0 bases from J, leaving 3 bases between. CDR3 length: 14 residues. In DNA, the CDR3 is TGTGCCAGCAGTTACTCCAACTCTGGAAACACCATATATTTT. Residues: CASSYSNSGNTIYF.

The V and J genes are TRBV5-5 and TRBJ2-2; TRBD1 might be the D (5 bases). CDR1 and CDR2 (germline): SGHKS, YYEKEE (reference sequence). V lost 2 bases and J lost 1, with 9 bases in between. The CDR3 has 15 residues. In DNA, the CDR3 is TGTGCCAGCAGCTTACGACAGATGAACACCGGGGAGCTGTTTTTT. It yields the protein CASSLRQMNTGELFF.

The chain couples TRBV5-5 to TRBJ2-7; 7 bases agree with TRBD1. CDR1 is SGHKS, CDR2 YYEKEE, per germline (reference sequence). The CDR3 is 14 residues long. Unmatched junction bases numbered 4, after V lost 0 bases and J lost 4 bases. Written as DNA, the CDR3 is TGTGCCAGCAGCTTGGATGGCAGGGGGTACGAGCAGTACTTC. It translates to CASSLDGRGYEQYF.

CDR3 sequence reads: CSVGALLMKETQYF. The CDR3 region has the DNA TGCAGCGTTGGTGCGTTACTAATGAAAGAGACCCAGTACTTC. The V gene is TRBV29-1, the J gene TRBJ2-5; D call uncertain. The CDR3 consists of 14 residues. V lost 4 bases and J lost 3, with 15 bases in between. CDR1 is SQVTM, CDR2 ANQGSEA, per germline.

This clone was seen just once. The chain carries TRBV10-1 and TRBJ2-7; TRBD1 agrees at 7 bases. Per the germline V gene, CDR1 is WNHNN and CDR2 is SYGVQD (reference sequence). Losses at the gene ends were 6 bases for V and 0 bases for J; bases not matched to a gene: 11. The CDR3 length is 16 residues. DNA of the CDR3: TGCGCCAGCAGCCGAGGGACAGCAGGAGCCTCCTACGAGCAGTACTTC. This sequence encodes CASSRGTAGASYEQYF.

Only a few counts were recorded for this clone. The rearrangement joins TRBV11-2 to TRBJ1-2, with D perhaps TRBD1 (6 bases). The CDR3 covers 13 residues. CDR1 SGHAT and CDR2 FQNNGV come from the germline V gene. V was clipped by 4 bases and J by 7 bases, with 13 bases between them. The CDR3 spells CASSSGQLTGYTF. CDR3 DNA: TGTGCCAGCAGCTCTGGACAGTTGACTGGCTACACCTTC.

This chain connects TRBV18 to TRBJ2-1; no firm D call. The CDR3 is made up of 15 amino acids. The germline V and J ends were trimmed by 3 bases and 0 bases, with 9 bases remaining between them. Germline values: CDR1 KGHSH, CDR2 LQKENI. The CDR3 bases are TGTGCCAGCTCACCCTATCGAAGCTCCTACAATGAGCAGTTCTTC. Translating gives CASSPYRSSYNEQFF.

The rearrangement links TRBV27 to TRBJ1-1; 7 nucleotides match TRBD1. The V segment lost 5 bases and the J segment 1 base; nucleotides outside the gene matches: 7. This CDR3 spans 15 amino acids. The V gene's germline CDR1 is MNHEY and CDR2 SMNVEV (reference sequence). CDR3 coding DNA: TGTGCCAGCAGTCTAAACAGGGGATGGAACACTGAAGCTTTCTTT. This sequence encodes CASSLNRGWNTEAFF.

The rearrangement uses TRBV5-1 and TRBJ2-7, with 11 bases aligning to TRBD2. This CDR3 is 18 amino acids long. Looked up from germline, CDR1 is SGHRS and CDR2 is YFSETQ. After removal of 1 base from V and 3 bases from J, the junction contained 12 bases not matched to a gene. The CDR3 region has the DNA TGCGCCAGCAGCTTGACTAGCGGGAGATCTCTAGGGGACTACGAGCAGTACTTC. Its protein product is CASSLTSGRSLGDYEQYF.

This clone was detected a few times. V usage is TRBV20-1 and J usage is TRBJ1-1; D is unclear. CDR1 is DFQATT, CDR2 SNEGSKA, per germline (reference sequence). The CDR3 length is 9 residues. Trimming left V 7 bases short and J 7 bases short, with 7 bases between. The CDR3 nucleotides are TGCAGTGGACAAGGTGAAGCTTTCTTT. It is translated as CSGQGEAFF.

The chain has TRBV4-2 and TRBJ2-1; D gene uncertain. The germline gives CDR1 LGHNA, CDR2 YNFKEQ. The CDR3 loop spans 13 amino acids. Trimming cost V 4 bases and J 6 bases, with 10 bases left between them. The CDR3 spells CASSLRLSNEQFF. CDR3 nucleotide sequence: TGTGCCAGCAGCCTACGATTAAGCAATGAGCAGTTCTTC.

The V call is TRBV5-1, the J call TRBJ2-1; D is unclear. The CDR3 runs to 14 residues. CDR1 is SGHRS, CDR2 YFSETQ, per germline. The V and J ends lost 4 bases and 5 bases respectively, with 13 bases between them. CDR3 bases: TGCGCCAGCAGCATCGGGTCTTCTAACAATGAGCAGTTCTTC. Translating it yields CASSIGSSNNEQFF.

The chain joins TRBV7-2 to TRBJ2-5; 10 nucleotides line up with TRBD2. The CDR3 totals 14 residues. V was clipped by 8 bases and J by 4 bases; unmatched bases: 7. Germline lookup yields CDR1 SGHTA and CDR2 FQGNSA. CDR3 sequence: CASEREGLGETQYF. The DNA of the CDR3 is TGTGCCAGCGAGCGGGAGGGCCTTGGAGAGACCCAGTACTTC.